This T cell receptor (beta chain) derives from a study of spatial heterogeneity in lung cancer. Study-wide context: Strong correlation linked TCR transcript counts in tumor regions to a T cell module score derived from matched bulk RNA-seq.

Broader study findings: Counts that tracked tumor mutation counts were those of expanded intratumoral alpha and beta TCRs.

This clonotype is judged medium-sized. Its antigen is as yet unknown. In the library, each TCR cDNA molecule bore its own unique molecular identifier. TCRdb re-called the 5' RACE reads through MiXCR, storing one row per CDR3 protein. The sample lists fewer than 9,500 distinct CDR3 sequences, approximately 9% seen once, with approximately 9% in the top ten. Time point defined: sample taken at primary tumor resection. The donor group consisted of roughly 76 patients who had untreated, early-stage non-small cell lung cancer. Whole RNA from tumor, nontumor lung or frozen PBMC was sequenced unsorted. The V gene's germline CDR1 is SGHDT and CDR2 YYEEEE. V lost 1 base to trimming and J lost 4 bases, with 8 bases between them. The CDR3 is made up of 13 amino acids.

The sample was lung tumor tissue, taken at surgery. The rearrangement uses TRBV5-6 and TRBJ1-2; D is uncertain. The TCR was taken from a male donor with early-stage non-small cell lung cancer. In nucleotides, the CDR3 is TGTGCCAGCAGCTTGATGGAGGTCTATGGCTACACCTTC. Its protein product is CASSLMEVYGYTF. The full variable domain, in which reference TRBV5-6 and TRBJ1-2 provide the parts outside the CDR3, is DAGVTQSPTHLIKTRGQQVTLRCSPKSGHDTVSWYQQALGQGPQFIFQYYEEEERQRGNFPDRFSGHQFPNYSSELNVNALLLGDSALYLCASSLMEVYGYTFGSGTRLTVV.